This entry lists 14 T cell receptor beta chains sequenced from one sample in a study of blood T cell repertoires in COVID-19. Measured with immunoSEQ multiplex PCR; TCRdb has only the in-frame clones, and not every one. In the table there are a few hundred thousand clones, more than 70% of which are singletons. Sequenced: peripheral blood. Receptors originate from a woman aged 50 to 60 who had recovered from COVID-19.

CDR3 residues: CASSYLEYSNQPQHF. DNA of the CDR3: TGTGCCAGCAGTTACCTAGAATATAGCAATCAGCCCCAGCATTTT. The chain links TRBV6-2 or TRBV6-3 to TRBJ1-5; D not certain. The CDR3 is 15 residues long. CDR1 and CDR2 from the germline V gene are MNHEY and SVGEGT. V was trimmed by 2 bases and J by 0 bases, leaving 8 bases between them.

The CDR3 nucleotides are TGTGCCAGCAGCTTAGGACAGGGGGGCCTGAACACTGAAGCTTTCTTT. This gives the protein CASSLGQGGLNTEAFF. The V gene is TRBV7-6, the J gene TRBJ1-1, with TRBD1 identical over 9 bases. V gave up 1 base and J gave up 0 bases; unmatched junction bases: 3. Germline loops: CDR1 SGHVS, CDR2 FNYEAQ. The CDR3 has 16 amino acids.

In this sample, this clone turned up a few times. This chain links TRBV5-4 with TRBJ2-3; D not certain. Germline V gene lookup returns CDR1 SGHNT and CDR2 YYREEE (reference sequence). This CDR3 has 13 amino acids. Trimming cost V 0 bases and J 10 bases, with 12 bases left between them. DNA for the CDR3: TGTGCCAGCAGCTTGGACACATCCAGGCCGCAGTATTTT. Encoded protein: CASSLDTSRPQYF.

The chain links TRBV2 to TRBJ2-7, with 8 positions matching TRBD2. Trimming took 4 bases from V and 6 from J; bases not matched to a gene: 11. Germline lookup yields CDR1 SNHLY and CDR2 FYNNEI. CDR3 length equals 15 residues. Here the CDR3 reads CASSAASGSIVEQYF. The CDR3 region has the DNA TGTGCCAGCAGTGCAGCCAGCGGGAGTATAGTCGAGCAGTACTTC. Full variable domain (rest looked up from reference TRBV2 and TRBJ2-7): EPEVTQTPSHQVTQMGQEVILRCVPISNHLYFYWYRQILGQKVEFLVSFYNNEISEKSEIFDDQFSVERPDGSNFTLKIRSTKLEDSAMYFCASSAASGSIVEQYFGPGTRLTVT.

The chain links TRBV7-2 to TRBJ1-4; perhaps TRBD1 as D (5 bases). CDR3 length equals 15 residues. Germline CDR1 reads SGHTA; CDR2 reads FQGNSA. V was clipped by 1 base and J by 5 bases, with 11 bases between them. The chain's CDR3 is CASSLDSGMNEKLFF. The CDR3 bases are TGTGCCAGCAGCTTAGATTCAGGGATGAATGAAAAACTGTTTTTT.

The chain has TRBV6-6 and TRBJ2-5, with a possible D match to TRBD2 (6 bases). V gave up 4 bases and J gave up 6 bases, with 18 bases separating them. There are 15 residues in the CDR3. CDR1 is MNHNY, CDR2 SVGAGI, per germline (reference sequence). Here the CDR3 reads CASSSGAGGRKTQYF. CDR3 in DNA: TGTGCCAGCAGTTCTGGGGCCGGGGGACGGAAGACCCAGTACTTC.

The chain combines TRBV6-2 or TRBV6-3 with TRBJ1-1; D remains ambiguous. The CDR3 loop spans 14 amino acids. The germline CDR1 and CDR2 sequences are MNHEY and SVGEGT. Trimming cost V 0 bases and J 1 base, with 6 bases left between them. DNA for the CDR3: TGTGCCAGCAGTTACTCTAAGCAGAACACTGAAGCTTTCTTT. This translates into CASSYSKQNTEAFF.

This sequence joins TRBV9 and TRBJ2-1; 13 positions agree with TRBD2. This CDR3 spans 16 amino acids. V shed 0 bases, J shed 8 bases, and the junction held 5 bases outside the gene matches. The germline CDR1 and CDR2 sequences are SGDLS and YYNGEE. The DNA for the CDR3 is TGTGCCAGCAGCGTAGAAGGACTAGCGGGAGTCGATGAGCAGTTCTTC. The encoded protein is CASSVEGLAGVDEQFF.

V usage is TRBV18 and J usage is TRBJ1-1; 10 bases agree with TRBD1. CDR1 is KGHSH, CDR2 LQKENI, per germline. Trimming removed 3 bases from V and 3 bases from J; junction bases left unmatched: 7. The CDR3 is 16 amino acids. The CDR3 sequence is CASSPNYGQGDTEAFF. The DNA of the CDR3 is TGTGCCAGCTCACCGAACTACGGACAGGGGGACACTGAAGCTTTCTTT.

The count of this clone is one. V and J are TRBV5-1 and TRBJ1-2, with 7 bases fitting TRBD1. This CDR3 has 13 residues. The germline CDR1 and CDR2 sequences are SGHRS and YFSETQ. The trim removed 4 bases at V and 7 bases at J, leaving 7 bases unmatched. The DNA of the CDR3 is TGCGCCAGCAGCGCGGCAGGGGGGCCTGGCTACACCTTC. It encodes CASSAAGGPGYTF.

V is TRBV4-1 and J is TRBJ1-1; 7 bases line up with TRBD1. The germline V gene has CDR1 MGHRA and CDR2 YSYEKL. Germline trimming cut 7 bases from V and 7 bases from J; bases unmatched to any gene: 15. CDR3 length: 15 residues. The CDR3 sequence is CASNPPYRGRGEAFF. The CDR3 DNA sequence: TGCGCCAGCAACCCACCCTATAGGGGGCGAGGTGAAGCTTTCTTT.

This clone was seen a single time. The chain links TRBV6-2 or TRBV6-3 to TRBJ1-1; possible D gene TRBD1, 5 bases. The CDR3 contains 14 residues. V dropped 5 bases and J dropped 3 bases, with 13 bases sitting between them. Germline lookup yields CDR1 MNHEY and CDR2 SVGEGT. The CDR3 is CASSGLWGDTEAFF. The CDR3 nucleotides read TGTGCCAGCAGTGGCCTATGGGGGGACACTGAAGCTTTCTTT.

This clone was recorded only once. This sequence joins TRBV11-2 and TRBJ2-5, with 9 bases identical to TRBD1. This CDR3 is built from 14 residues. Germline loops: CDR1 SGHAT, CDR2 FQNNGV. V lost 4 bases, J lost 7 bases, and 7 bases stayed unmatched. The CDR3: CASSSQGAGVTQYF. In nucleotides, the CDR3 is TGTGCCAGCAGCTCACAGGGGGCAGGAGTGACCCAGTACTTC.

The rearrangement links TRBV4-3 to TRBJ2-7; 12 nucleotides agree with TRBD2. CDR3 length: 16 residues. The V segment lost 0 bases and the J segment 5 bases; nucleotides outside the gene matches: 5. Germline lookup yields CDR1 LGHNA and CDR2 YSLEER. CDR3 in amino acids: CASSQDLTSGGHEQYF. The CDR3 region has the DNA TGCGCCAGCAGCCAAGATCTGACTAGCGGGGGTCACGAGCAGTACTTC.